The sequence of this TCR beta chain was determined in a study of blood T cell repertoires in COVID-19. Study as a whole: Spain, Italy and the United States supplied samples that represented acute and convalescent COVID-19. Sample material is recorded as cDNA or gDNA derived from T cells, B-cell-depleted T cells, or PBMCs.

Source study methods: Estimation of nucleated cell counts was performed using reference gene primer amplification. The repertoire was sequenced with immunoSEQ multiplex PCR; TCRdb's copy has only in-frame clones and lacks some. D and trimming come from the DNA, and the V and J calls and clone size come from that table. The table includes roughly 80,000 clones, approximately 78% detected once. Deletions cut 0 bases from V and 5 bases from J, with 13 bases between. The CDR3 is 15 residues long. The germline V gene encodes CDR1 MNHEY and CDR2 SVGAGI. This receptor was obtained from a human donor in a cohort sampled during active COVID-19. The source material was peripheral blood. The chain carries TRBV6-5 and TRBJ2-5, with D possibly matching TRBD2 (6 bases). This chain's CDR3 is CASSYSRRSGETQYF. The CDR3 bases are TGTGCCAGCAGTTACTCGAGGAGGAGCGGGGAGACCCAGTACTTC.